This T cell receptor (beta chain) was recovered during a study of blood T cell repertoires in COVID-19. Trimming shortened V by 1 base and J by 5 bases, and 9 bases separated the two germline ends. The CDR3 sequence is 14 residues long. From germline, CDR1 is LGHDT and CDR2 YNNKEL (reference sequence). Generated by immunoSEQ multiplex PCR, the TCRdb table keeps only in-frame clones and is missing some. The profile shows some 8,000 clones, about four fifths of them singletons. This chain links TRBV3-1 (or the pseudogene TRBV3-2) with TRBJ1-5; D may be TRBD1 (5 bases). Sequencing input: peripheral blood. This TCR was sampled from a human donor with active COVID-19. The donor label of this sample is uncertain. CDR3 DNA sequence: TGTGCCAGCAGCCAAGGTGGGGGGGATCAGCCCCAGCATTTT. Amino acid sequence: CASSQGGGDQPQHF.